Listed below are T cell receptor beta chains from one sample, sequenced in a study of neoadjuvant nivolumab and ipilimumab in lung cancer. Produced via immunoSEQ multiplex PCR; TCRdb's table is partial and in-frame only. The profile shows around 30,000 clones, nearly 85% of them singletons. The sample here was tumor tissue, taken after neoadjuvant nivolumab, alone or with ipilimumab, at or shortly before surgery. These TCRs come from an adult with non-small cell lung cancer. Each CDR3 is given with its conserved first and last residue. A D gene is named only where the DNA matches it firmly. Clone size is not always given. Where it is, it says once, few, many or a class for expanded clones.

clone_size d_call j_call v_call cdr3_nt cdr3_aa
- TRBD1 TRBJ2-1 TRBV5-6 TGTGCCAGCACTCCGGGACAGTTTACGAATGAGCAGTTCTTC CASTPGQFTNEQFF
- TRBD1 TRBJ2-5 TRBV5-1 TGCGCCAGCAGCCTTCTACAGCCCGGGACAGGGGAGACCCAGTACTTC CASSLLQPGTGETQYF
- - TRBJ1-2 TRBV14 TGTGCCAGCAGCCAAGATGGGGTGTGGGCTAACTATGGCTACACCTTC CASSQDGVWANYGYTF
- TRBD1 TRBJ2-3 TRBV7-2 TGTGCCAGCAGCCCTCGGACAGGGGGGGACACAGATACGCAGTATTTT CASSPRTGGDTDTQYF
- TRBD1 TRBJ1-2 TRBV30 TGTGCCTGGAGTCCGAGGACAGGGTGGAACTATGGCTACACCTTC CAWSPRTGWNYGYTF
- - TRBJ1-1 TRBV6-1 TGTGCCAGCAGTGAAGGAAGCCCTGAAGCTTTCTTT CASSEGSPEAFF
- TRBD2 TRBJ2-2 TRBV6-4 TGTGCCAGCAGTAGCGGGGGGGCCTCCGGGGAGCTGTTTTTT CASSSGGASGELFF
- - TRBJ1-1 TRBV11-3 TGTGCCAGCAGCTTAGACCAAAATAGGGCTTTCTTT CASSLDQNRAFF
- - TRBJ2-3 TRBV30 TGTGCCTGGAGGATCCCGGGGGCCACAGATACGCAGTATTTT CAWRIPGATDTQYF
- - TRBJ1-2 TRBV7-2 TGTGCCAGCAGCCCCCAGGAATATTATGGCTACACCTTC CASSPQEYYGYTF
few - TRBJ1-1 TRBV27 TGTGCCAGCAGTTTTAACCTGGGCACTGAAGCTTTCTTT CASSFNLGTEAFF
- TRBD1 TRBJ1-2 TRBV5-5 TGTGCCAGCAGCGTGGACAGGGGAGCCTATGGCTACACCTTC CASSVDRGAYGYTF
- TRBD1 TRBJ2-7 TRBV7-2 TGTGCCAGCAGCTTACAAGGACAGGGTCTTTACGAGCAGTACTTC CASSLQGQGLYEQYF
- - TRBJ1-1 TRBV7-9 TGTGCCAGCAGCTACCAGGGGAGCACTGAAGCTTTCTTT CASSYQGSTEAFF
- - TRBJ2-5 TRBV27 TGTGCCAGCAGTTTATCGCCATGGCAGCGCCAAGAGACCCAGTACTTC CASSLSPWQRQETQYF
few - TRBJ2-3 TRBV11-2 TGTGCCAGCAGCCCCCGTAGGGAGTCAGATACGCAGTATTTT CASSPRRESDTQYF
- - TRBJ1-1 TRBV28 TGTGCCAGCAGGGAGCGGGGTGGGGCTTTCTTT CASRERGGAFF
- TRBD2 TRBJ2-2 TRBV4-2 TGTGCCAGCAGCCTCGGCGGGGGGACCTCCGGGGAGCTGTTTTTT CASSLGGGTSGELFF
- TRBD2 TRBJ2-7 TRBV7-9 TGTGCCAGCAGCTTAGCTAGCGGGGGGATGTACGAGCAGTACTTC CASSLASGGMYEQYF
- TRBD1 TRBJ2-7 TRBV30 TGTGCCTGGTCCAAGGACAGGGGTAAGATCTACGAGCAGTACTTC CAWSKDRGKIYEQYF
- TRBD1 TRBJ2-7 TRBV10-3 TGTGCCATCAGTGAGTGGACAGGGACCCACGAGCAGTACTTC CAISEWTGTHEQYF
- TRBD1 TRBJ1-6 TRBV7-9 TGTGCCAGCAGCTGGGACAGGTTGAATTCACCCCTCCACTTT CASSWDRLNSPLHF
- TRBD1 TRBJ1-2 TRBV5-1 TGCGCCAGCAGCTCGGAGACAGGGTATGGCTACACCTTC CASSSETGYGYTF
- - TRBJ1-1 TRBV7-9 TGTGCCAGCAGCTTGGCAGCGAACACTGAAGCTTTCTTT CASSLAANTEAFF
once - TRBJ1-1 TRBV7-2 TGTGCCAGCAGCTTAGGAGGGGCTGGTGAAGCTTTCTTT CASSLGGAGEAFF
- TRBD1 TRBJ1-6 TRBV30 TGTGCCTGGAGTTCGACAGGGAGAACAATGTATAATTCACCCCTCCACTTT CAWSSTGRTMYNSPLHF
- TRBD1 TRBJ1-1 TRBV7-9 TGTGCCAGCAGCTTGGGGGGACAGGGGGGTGAAGCTTTCTTT CASSLGGQGGEAFF
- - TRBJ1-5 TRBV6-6 TGTGCCAGCAGTTACCCCGGGAACAATCAGCCCCAGCATTTT CASSYPGNNQPQHF
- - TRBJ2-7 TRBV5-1 TGCGCCAGCAGCTTATTCGTAGGGGCTCCCCTAGACGAGCAGTACTTC CASSLFVGAPLDEQYF
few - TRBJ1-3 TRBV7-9 TGTGCCAGCACCTGGGGAGGGAGCTCTGGAAACACCATATATTTT CASTWGGSSGNTIYF
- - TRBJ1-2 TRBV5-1 TGCGCCAGCAGCCCCTCTCCGGGAAGCGGCTATGGCTACACCTTC CASSPSPGSGYGYTF
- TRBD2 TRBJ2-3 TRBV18 TGTGCCAGCTCAGTTAGCGGGGGAAACGCAGATACGCAGTATTTT CASSVSGGNADTQYF